This T cell receptor (beta chain) was observed in a study of CD8+CD57+ T cells in acquired aplastic anemia. Comments on this clonotype: Its specificity is unknown.

The template for TCR beta VDJ and CDR3 sequence profiling was genomic DNA. TCRdb passed the reads through MiXCR, listing each CDR3 protein once. Among a few hundred thousand distinct CDR3 sequences listed, roughly 59% were seen once. From germline, CDR1 is LNHDA and CDR2 SQIVND (reference sequence). V shed 7 bases and J shed 3 bases, with 16 bases lying between them. The CDR3 covers 16 residues. Patients chosen for sequencing had CD8+CD57+ cells that had expanded, as shown by flow cytometry. General study findings and limits: Any difference that existed in CD8+ Simpson's diversity between patients and controls was not significant.

This sequence was found in a human donor with aplastic anemia. The chain uses TRBV19 and TRBJ2-6, with D hard to call. Specimen: sorted CD4+, CD8+, or CD8+CD57+ T cells (not recorded which) from PBMCs. The CDR3 DNA sequence: TGTGCCAGTACCCTGCACACCTCAGGTGGGGCCAACGTCCTGACTTTC. Protein sequence: CASTLHTSGGANVLTF.